The 19 T cell receptor beta chains presented below share a single source sample, sequenced in a study of cytomegalovirus exposure and HLA in healthy donors. Primers for the PCR totalled 60 Vbeta and 13 Jbeta. Clones were read by immunoSEQ multiplex PCR, and TCRdb kept only the in-frame ones, dropping some. The sample totals about 130,000 clones. Sequencing used PBMCs. These receptors were obtained from a woman aged 55-70 years in good health and CMV-seronegative.

The genes are TRBV7-9 and TRBJ2-7; 11 nucleotides line up with TRBD1. The CDR3 has 16 amino acids. Trimming removed 5 bases from V and 5 bases from J; junction bases left unmatched: 11. CDR1 is SEHNR, CDR2 FQNEAQ, per germline (reference sequence). CDR3 in amino acids: CASSRFSGQGAHEQYF. In nucleotides, the CDR3 is TGTGCCAGCAGCCGTTTTTCCGGACAGGGGGCTCACGAGCAGTACTTC.

The chain recombines TRBV5-1 with TRBJ2-7, with a possible D match to TRBD2 (5 bases). Per the germline V gene, CDR1 is SGHRS and CDR2 is YFSETQ. The CDR3 extends over 13 amino acids. V gave up 0 bases and J gave up 7 bases, with 11 bases separating them. The CDR3 sequence: CASSLGLSGEQYF. CDR3 sequence (DNA): TGCGCCAGCAGCTTGGGACTAAGCGGAGAGCAGTACTTC.

V is TRBV9 and J is TRBJ2-7; 9 bases align to TRBD1. Losses at the gene ends were 4 bases for V and 6 bases for J; bases not matched to a gene: 8. CDR1 and CDR2 from the germline V gene are SGDLS and YYNGEE. This CDR3 contains 14 residues. CDR3 nucleotides: TGTGCCAGCAGCAAAGAAAACAGGGGGCGCGAGCAGTACTTC. As protein: CASSKENRGREQYF.

As DNA, the CDR3 is TGTGCCAGCAGCTTGGACAGGGGGTTGGGATACGAGCAGTACTTC. Its translation: CASSLDRGLGYEQYF. The V and J genes are TRBV11-2 and TRBJ2-7, with 10 bases that match TRBD1. This CDR3 spans 15 amino acids. Germline CDR1 is SGHAT and CDR2 is FQNNGV. V lost 3 bases and J lost 4; bases outside the gene matches: 6.

The genes are TRBV5-5 and TRBJ2-7; D gene uncertain. The CDR3 totals 15 residues. CDR1 and CDR2 from the germline V gene are SGHKS and YYEKEE (reference sequence). The V and J ends lost 0 bases and 7 bases respectively, with 17 bases between them. CDR3 sequence reads: CASSLGQIDPSEQYF. The CDR3, as DNA: TGTGCCAGCAGCTTGGGGCAGATAGACCCTAGTGAGCAGTACTTC.

This sequence joins TRBV18 and TRBJ2-3; 7 positions agree with TRBD2. CDR3 length equals 16 residues. Losses at the gene ends were 4 bases for V and 5 bases for J; bases not matched to a gene: 12. Germline CDR1 KGHSH, CDR2 LQKENI. DNA for the CDR3: TGTGCCAGCTCACGGGCGGTAGGACTAGAGATAGATACGCAGTATTTT. Encoded protein: CASSRAVGLEIDTQYF.

The chain carries TRBV12-5 and TRBJ2-2; 9 nucleotides align to TRBD1. The CDR3 runs 14 residues. Germline assignment: CDR1 LGHNT and CDR2 FRNRAP. The ends lost 1 base at V and 6 bases at J; junction bases unmatched: 0. CDR3 sequence reads: CASGLGQGAGELFF. The CDR3 coding sequence is TGTGCTAGTGGTTTGGGACAGGGGGCCGGGGAGCTGTTTTTT.

CDR3 sequence: CASSSRLFNETQYF. The CDR3 DNA reads TGCGCCAGCAGCTCTCGACTATTTAACGAGACCCAGTACTTC. The chain recombines TRBV5-1 with TRBJ2-5; D might be TRBD2 (5 bases). The V and J ends lost 3 bases and 5 bases respectively, with 14 bases between them. This CDR3 contains 14 residues. Germline-derived CDR1 and CDR2 are SGHRS and YFSETQ.

The genes are TRBV7-9 and TRBJ1-5; 7 nucleotides line up with TRBD1. Germline CDR1 and CDR2: SEHNR and FQNEAQ (reference sequence). The CDR3 sequence is 14 residues long. V lost 4 bases and J lost 5; bases outside the gene matches: 5. The CDR3 loop reads CASSSTGQDQPQHF. CDR3 bases: TGTGCCAGCAGCTCTACCGGACAGGATCAGCCCCAGCATTTT.

This chain joins TRBV4-1 and TRBJ1-6; D remains unclear. CDR1 and CDR2 (germline): MGHRA, YSYEKL. This CDR3 comprises 14 residues. V was cut by 1 base and J by 7 bases, with 8 bases left in between. CDR3 DNA: TGCGCCAGCAGCCAAGCACAACAAAATTCACCCCTCCACTTT. This encodes CASSQAQQNSPLHF.

The chain couples TRBV4-2 to TRBJ1-1, with 7 positions matching TRBD1. CDR3 length: 15 amino acids. Germline CDR1 reads LGHNA; CDR2 reads YNFKEQ. V lost 0 bases, J lost 0 bases, and 1 base stayed unmatched. The CDR3 sequence: CASSQEGQMNTEAFF. CDR3 DNA: TGTGCCAGCAGCCAAGAGGGACAGATGAACACTGAAGCTTTCTTT.

The chain couples TRBV5-4 to TRBJ2-7; 9 nucleotides align to TRBD1. Germline loops: CDR1 SGHNT, CDR2 YYREEE (reference sequence). V was pared by 3 bases and J by 1 base, with 5 bases of the junction left unmatched. The CDR3 contains 15 residues. The CDR3 nucleotides read TGTGCCAGCAGCTCAGGGACAGGGTCTTCCTACGAGCAGTACTTC. As protein: CASSSGTGSSYEQYF.

The V gene is TRBV7-9, the J gene TRBJ2-7; a possible D gene is TRBD2 (6 bases). Deletions cut 0 bases from V and 6 bases from J, with 12 bases between. The CDR3 is 14 amino acids. Germline V gene lookup returns CDR1 SEHNR and CDR2 FQNEAQ (reference sequence). The CDR3 coding sequence is TGTGCCAGCAGCTTAGCGGCACTAGCAGTCGAGCAGTACTTC. This codes for CASSLAALAVEQYF. The full variable domain, completed using reference TRBV7-9 and TRBJ2-7, is DTGVSQNPRHKITKRGQNVTFRCDPISEHNRLYWYRQTLGQGPEFLTYFQNEAQLEKSRLLSDRFSAERPKGSFSTLEIQRTEQGDSAMYLCASSLAALAVEQYFGPGTRLTVT.

The chain recombines TRBV19 with TRBJ2-3, with a possible D match to TRBD2 (6 bases). With 6 bases removed from V and 3 bases from J, the gap between germline ends came to 10 bases. From germline, CDR1 is LNHDA and CDR2 SQIVND (reference sequence). The CDR3 length is 13 residues. This CDR3 reads CASSGGATDTQYF. The CDR3 DNA follows: TGTGCCAGTAGCGGGGGTGCGACAGATACGCAGTATTTT.

This chain joins TRBV6-1 and TRBJ1-1; D remains ambiguous. CDR1 and CDR2 from the germline V gene are MNHNS and SASEGT. The CDR3 covers 12 residues. Between the trimmed V and J ends, which lost 6 bases and 7 bases, there was a span of 12 bases. CDR3 DNA sequence: TGTGCCAGCAGGGCAGACTGGATTGAAGCTTTCTTT. This encodes CASRADWIEAFF.

The V gene is TRBV6-1, the J gene TRBJ1-2, with 9 bases aligning to TRBD1. CDR3 length: 15 residues. Per the germline V gene, CDR1 is MNHNS and CDR2 is SASEGT. The V segment lost 1 base and the J segment 5 bases; nucleotides outside the gene matches: 5. CDR3 coding DNA: TGTGCCAGCAGTGAAGGGGACAGGGAGGGTTATGGCTACACCTTC. It encodes CASSEGDREGYGYTF.

The CDR3 region is CASSLGGVAYEQYF. In DNA form, the CDR3 reads TGCGCCAGCAGCTTGGGGGGAGTCGCCTACGAGCAGTACTTC. The J gene is TRBJ2-7, the V gene TRBV5-1, with a possible D match to TRBD2 (5 bases). The CDR3 has 14 residues. Trimming cost V 0 bases and J 2 bases, with 9 bases left between them. The germline gives CDR1 SGHRS, CDR2 YFSETQ.

The gene calls are TRBV12-2 and TRBJ2-2; TRBD2 is taken as the D call from the table, unchecked against the DNA. TRBV12-2 is flagged as a pseudogene. This CDR3 region has 16 residues. This chain's CDR3 is CASRLVGLAETGELFF. The CDR3 DNA reads TGTGCAAGTCGCTTAGTGGGACTAGCGGAGACCGGGGAGCTGTTTTTT.

V usage is TRBV4-1 and J usage is TRBJ1-4; 7 bases match TRBD1. The CDR3 runs to 14 residues. CDR1 is MGHRA and CDR2 is YSYEKL in the germline V gene. With 4 bases clipped from V and 5 bases from J, the junction kept 4 bases outside the gene matches. For the CDR3, the DNA is TGCGCCAGCAGCCTGAGGGGACAGAATGAAAAACTGTTTTTT. Translation: CASSLRGQNEKLFF.